There are many counts of the clone carrying this T cell receptor (beta chain). With iRepertoire HTBI primers and Arm-PCR of CDR3 regions, TCR beta libraries were built. TCRdb itself ran the multiplex PCR reads through MiXCR, one entry per CDR3 protein. This sample has about 540,000 distinct CDR3 sequences, with about 14% found just once. Noted time point: newly diagnosed GD, antithyroid drugs for less than 3 months. RNA isolated from PBMCs was used to make the TCR library. The sample originates from a study of regulatory T cells in long-lasting Graves disease. Study in general: Graves' patients, newly diagnosed, had taken antithyroid drugs under 3 months.

Per the germline V gene, CDR1 is SGHRS and CDR2 is YFSETQ. This CDR3 region has 14 residues. V gave up 2 bases and J gave up 3 bases, with 11 bases separating them. The same data also went into a second study, on T cells in Graves' hyperthyroidism and ophthalmopathy. That study adds: Ophthalmopathy and stable hyperthyroidism were told apart by a 13 V-J model.

The sequences come from peripheral blood mononuclear cells (PBMCs), collected at new diagnosis, from a patient treated with antithyroid drugs. This TCR came from a man aged 25-40 years with Graves disease. The J gene is TRBJ1-1, the V gene TRBV5-1; D is unresolved. The CDR3 DNA reads TGCGCCAGCAGCTTTACGCCCCCTGACACTGAAGCTTTCTTT. This translates into CASSFTPPDTEAFF. The full variable domain, rest sourced from reference TRBV5-1 and TRBJ1-1, is KAGVTQTPRYLIKTRGQQVTLSCSPISGHRSVSWYQQTPGQGLQFLFEYFSETQRNKGNFPGRFSGRQFSNSRSEMNVSTLELGDSALYLCASSFTPPDTEAFFGQGTRLTVV.